These 25 T cell receptor beta chains share one sample of origin, sequenced in a study of T-cell reconstitution after alpha-beta-depleted transplantation in children. A library of TCRbeta sequences, prepared with unique molecular identifiers, was generated. TCRdb called the PCR reads again in MiXCR, with one record for every CDR3 protein. Of about 830,000 distinct CDR3 sequences listed, 16% are singletons. The sequences come from PBMCs, mostly from graft donor cells, collected 360 days after TCRalphabeta/CD19-depleted stem cell transplant. Source of these receptors: a male patient between 10 and 17 years old who had a stem cell transplant for acute lymphoblastic leukemia, so the T cells may come from the graft donor.

This chain links TRBV12-3 or TRBV12-4 with TRBJ1-2, with D unresolved. Between the trimmed V and J ends, which lost 4 bases and 4 bases, there was a span of 16 bases. The CDR3 consists of 15 residues. CDR3 nucleotide sequence: TGTGCCAGCAGTTCGAGGTCGAGGTTTACCTATGGCTACACCTTC. It is translated as CASSSRSRFTYGYTF.

This clonotype was observed a few times. V gene TRBV9 combines with J gene TRBJ2-6; D is ambiguous. Germline loops: CDR1 SGDLS, CDR2 YYNGEE. Trimming took off 5 bases at V and 0 bases at J, with 9 bases between the two ends. The CDR3 is made up of 15 amino acids. For the CDR3, the DNA is TGTGCCAGCAGAGTCAGTTACTCTGGGGCCAACGTCCTGACTTTC. It specifies CASRVSYSGANVLTF.

J is TRBJ2-5 and V is TRBV5-5, with D possibly called TRBD1 or TRBD2 (5 bases each). The germline CDR1 and CDR2 sequences are SGHKS and YYEKEE (reference sequence). V gave up 4 bases and J gave up 5 bases, with 21 bases separating them. CDR3 length: 16 amino acids. The CDR3 DNA follows: TGTGCCAGCAGCGCGTCGTTGACAGCGGAGATGGAGACCCAGTACTTC. Amino acids: CASSASLTAEMETQYF. Variable domain in full (rest from reference TRBV5-5 and TRBJ2-5): DAGVTQSPTHLIKTRGQQVTLRCSPISGHKSVSWYQQVLGQGPQFIFQYYEKEERGRGNFPDRFSARQFPNYSSELNVNALLLGDSALYLCASSASLTAEMETQYFGPGTRLLVL.

This clonotype has more than one count but fewer than ten. V gene TRBV5-1 combines with J gene TRBJ2-2; D call uncertain. V lost 1 base, J lost 2 bases, and 12 bases lay in between. From germline, CDR1 is SGHRS and CDR2 YFSETQ. This CDR3 region has 16 residues. For the CDR3, the DNA is TGCGCCAGCAGCTTGTTTTCAGACCGAAACACCGGGGAGCTGTTTTTT. Translating gives CASSLFSDRNTGELFF.

This clonotype was counted only a few times. This chain connects TRBV20-1 to TRBJ1-1; TRBD1 matches at 8 bases. CDR3 length: 14 amino acids. Looked up from germline, CDR1 is DFQATT and CDR2 is SNEGSKA (reference sequence). J was trimmed by 3 bases and V by 3 bases; bases with no gene match: 6. CDR3 nucleotide sequence: TGCAGTGCTAGCCTCAGGGGGCCATACACTGAAGCTTTCTTT. This codes for CSASLRGPYTEAFF.

The V gene is TRBV18, the J gene TRBJ1-3; D perhaps matches TRBD1 (6 bases). Deletions cut 4 bases from V and 3 bases from J, with 10 bases between. This CDR3 has 14 residues. CDR1 is KGHSH, CDR2 LQKENI, per germline. The DNA for the CDR3 is TGTGCCAGCTCACGTCTGGACAGTGGAAACACCATATATTTT. Translated: CASSRLDSGNTIYF.

This sequence joins TRBV7-3 and TRBJ2-7; D gene ambiguous. V was shortened by 5 bases and J by 2 bases, with 16 bases between the two germline ends. The germline V gene encodes CDR1 SGHTA and CDR2 FQGTGA. This CDR3 is 15 amino acids long. CDR3 protein: CASSPGSAIAYEQYF. The CDR3 DNA is TGTGCCAGCAGCCCTGGATCGGCAATCGCCTACGAGCAGTACTTC.

The chain uses TRBV29-1 and TRBJ1-2; 9 bases fit TRBD1. Germline V gene data show CDR1 as SQVTM and CDR2 as ANQGSEA. The CDR3 spans 15 residues. Losses at the gene ends were 6 bases for V and 0 bases for J; bases not matched to a gene: 8. CDR3 bases: TGCAGCGTATTCACAGGGGGCAGGTCTAACTATGGCTACACCTTC. It codes for CSVFTGGRSNYGYTF.

The chain is built from TRBV7-3 and TRBJ2-1, with D possibly matching TRBD2 (5 bases). CDR3 length: 15 amino acids. The germline gives CDR1 SGHTA, CDR2 FQGTGA. Between the trimmed V and J ends, which lost 5 bases and 4 bases, there was a span of 15 bases. CDR3 coding DNA: TGTGCCAGCAGCCGAGGAACTAGGGATTACAATGAGCAGTTCTTC. Residues: CASSRGTRDYNEQFF.

The V and J genes are TRBV3-1 and TRBJ1-3; D call uncertain. Trimming removed 1 base from V and 0 bases from J, with 4 bases in between. The germline V gene has CDR1 LGHDT and CDR2 YNNKEL (reference sequence). CDR3 length: 14 amino acids. This CDR3 is CASSQVPSGNTIYF. In DNA form, the CDR3 reads TGTGCCAGCAGCCAAGTGCCCTCTGGAAACACCATATATTTT.

This clonotype turned up a few times. Its ends do not fully match the called genes, so a read error is possible. The chain couples TRBV6-5 to TRBJ2-7; no clear D. Germline assignment: CDR1 MNHEY and CDR2 SVGAGI. The CDR3 has 15 residues. The CDR3 sequence is CASSNSPLATYEQYF. The CDR3 DNA is TGTGCCAGCAGTAACTCGCCCCTGGCAACCTACGAGCAGTACTTC.

This clonotype came up a few times. The chain recombines TRBV27 with TRBJ2-7; 7 bases fit TRBD1. J gave up 8 bases and V 5 bases, and 9 bases lay outside the gene matches. Germline CDR1 and CDR2: MNHEY and SMNVEV (reference sequence). The CDR3 is 13 residues long. For the CDR3, the DNA is TGTGCCAGCAGTACCAGACAGGGAACCAAGCAGTACTTC. This gives the protein CASSTRQGTKQYF.

This clonotype was seen more than once but under ten times. A read error may produce the germline difference seen at one junction end. V is TRBV5-1 and J is TRBJ2-3, with D possibly called TRBD1 or TRBD2 (5 bases each). The CDR3 contains 14 residues. CDR1 and CDR2 (germline): SGHRS, YFSETQ. CDR3 protein: CASKSWGSIDTQYF. CDR3 DNA: TGCGCCAGCAAATCGTGGGGGAGCATAGATACGCAGTATTTT.

The V and J genes are TRBV5-1 and TRBJ1-2, with TRBD1 as a possible D gene (5 bases). The length of the CDR3 is 14 residues. The V gene's germline CDR1 is SGHRS and CDR2 YFSETQ. Trimming pared 4 bases from V and 6 bases from J, leaving 16 bases between. The CDR3 nucleotides read TGCGCCAGCAGCAGACAGCGGGCAGAGGATGGCTACACCTTC. It is translated as CASSRQRAEDGYTF.

The chain combines TRBV6-5 with TRBJ2-3, with unresolved D. Germline CDR1 is MNHEY and CDR2 is SVGAGI. The CDR3 runs to 14 residues. V was clipped by 2 bases and J by 5 bases, with 11 bases between them. The CDR3 sequence: CASSYGFSQDTQYF. The CDR3 DNA sequence: TGTGCCAGCAGTTACGGCTTTAGTCAAGATACGCAGTATTTT.

J is TRBJ2-5 and V is TRBV11-2; D gene ambiguous. The germline V gene encodes CDR1 SGHAT and CDR2 FQNNGV. Trimming took 6 bases from V and 1 from J, leaving 12 bases between them. The CDR3 runs to 14 residues. CDR3 sequence: CASRPRWSQETQYF. CDR3 DNA: TGTGCCAGCAGACCCCGGTGGTCCCAAGAGACCCAGTACTTC.

The V call is TRBV27, the J call TRBJ2-5, with D possibly being TRBD2 (6 bases). V gave up 4 bases and J gave up 6 bases, with 18 bases separating them. CDR3 length: 15 residues. Germline V gene lookup returns CDR1 MNHEY and CDR2 SMNVEV (reference sequence). DNA for the CDR3: TGTGCCAGCAGTTCATCCCCCCTGGGACTCCAGACCCAGTACTTC. Its protein is CASSSSPLGLQTQYF.

This clonotype turned up a few times. V usage is TRBV12-3 or TRBV12-4 and J usage is TRBJ2-5; 11 bases line up with TRBD1. V shed 2 bases and J 4 bases; nucleotides not matched to a gene: 9. The length of the CDR3 is 17 residues. The CDR3 region has the DNA TGTGCCAGCAGTTTAATCCACGGGACAGGGGGTCGAGAGACCCAGTACTTC. Translating gives CASSLIHGTGGRETQYF.

The rearrangement links TRBV29-1 to TRBJ2-7; the match to TRBD2 covers 7 bases. The germline gives CDR1 SQVTM, CDR2 ANQGSEA. The CDR3 is 13 amino acids. Trimming took 7 bases from V and 0 from J; bases not matched to a gene: 6. This chain's CDR3 is CSAAGLVSYEQYF. CDR3 sequence (DNA): TGCAGCGCAGCGGGACTCGTCTCCTACGAGCAGTACTTC.

The chain links TRBV7-2 to TRBJ1-2, with D perhaps matching TRBD1 (6 bases). Trimming took 7 bases from V and 1 from J, leaving 19 bases between them. CDR3 size: 16 residues. The germline CDR1 and CDR2 sequences are SGHTA and FQGNSA. The chain's CDR3 is CASTLSLWDNNYGYTF. The CDR3 DNA sequence: TGTGCCAGCACCCTCAGCTTGTGGGACAATAACTATGGCTACACCTTC.

The chain recombines TRBV27 with TRBJ2-3, with D uncertain. The germline V and J ends were trimmed by 3 bases and 6 bases, with 13 bases remaining between them. This CDR3 region has 14 residues. Germline CDR1 is MNHEY and CDR2 is SMNVEV (reference sequence). The CDR3 loop reads CASSLSAASDTQYF. The CDR3 DNA follows: TGTGCCAGCAGTTTGAGCGCTGCCAGCGATACGCAGTATTTT.

The CDR3 protein is CASSLTNGAESPLHF. CDR3 coding DNA: TGTGCCAGCAGCTTAACGAACGGAGCGGAATCACCCCTCCACTTT. This chain links TRBV7-3 with TRBJ1-6; D uncertain. V was pared by 0 bases and J by 10 bases, with 13 bases between. Germline V CDR1 and CDR2: SGHTA, FQGTGA. The CDR3 is 15 amino acids.

This clonotype was detected many times. The rearrangement links TRBV7-8 to TRBJ2-3; D not resolved. The CDR3 is 16 amino acids. Germline assignment: CDR1 SGHVS and CDR2 FQNEAQ. Trimming took 2 bases from V and 3 from J, leaving 15 bases between them. CDR3 sequence reads: CASSLLEFGLTDTQYF. Here the CDR3 DNA reads TGTGCCAGCAGCTTACTTGAGTTTGGGCTGACAGATACGCAGTATTTT.

This clonotype was counted only a few times. The chain has TRBV12-3 or TRBV12-4 and TRBJ2-7; D may be TRBD1 (5 bases). Trimming took off 6 bases at V and 0 bases at J, with 18 bases between the two ends. This CDR3 contains 16 residues. CDR3 sequence reads: CASSPSGAASSYEQYF. The CDR3 DNA sequence: TGTGCCAGCAGCCCCAGTGGGGCAGCTAGCTCCTACGAGCAGTACTTC.

The chain links TRBV2 to TRBJ1-1; D possibly corresponds to TRBD1 (6 bases). CDR1 and CDR2 from the germline V gene are SNHLY and FYNNEI. V lost 6 bases and J 2 bases, leaving 16 bases between the germline ends. This CDR3 has 15 residues. In nucleotides, the CDR3 is TGTGCCAGCAGGGAGGGCAGGGGAGGAAACACTGAAGCTTTCTTT. It is translated as CASREGRGGNTEAFF.